A selection of T cell receptor beta chains follows, all from one sample in a study of blood T cell repertoires in COVID-19. The method was immunoSEQ multiplex PCR; TCRdb's version includes in-frame clones alone and lacks a portion of them. The table records some 70,000 clones, less than 95% of them present only once. Sequenced: peripheral blood. These receptors originate from a man in his fifties or sixties with COVID-19, enrolled during active disease. The CDR3 runs from the conserved cysteine through the conserved F or W. Each record gives: V gene, CDR3 length, CDR3 protein.

TRBV6-4 15 CARSTGGRSNQPQHF
TRBV30 13 CAWRRGGHSPLHF
TRBV9 12 CASSAQGTARFF
TRBV19 12 CASRAGNTEAFF
TRBV9 17 CASSPPSSGSTPYEQYF
TRBV20-1 11 CSARLAGGWFF
TRBV4-2 15 CASSQDLAGTYEQYF
TRBV4-3 15 CASSQGPGEGYEQYF
TRBV28 16 CASISPWAGGANVLTF
TRBV7-2 15 CASSQGTEGRGKLFF
TRBV7-8 14 CASSISGQYHEQYF
TRBV11-2 15 CASSSQTGGNQPQHF
TRBV7-9 13 CASSLAAADTQYF
TRBV4-3 16 CASSQLTSGGYNEQFF
TRBV15 17 CATSRPPRQGVPQPQHF
TRBV7-2 16 CASSLRMGQGAKEQFF
TRBV7-2 15 CASSPIQGPNTEAFF
TRBV4-2 16 CASSLLPGRGLYEQYF
TRBV3-1/TRBV3-2 14 CASSQEAPAYGYTF
TRBV2 17 CASKGLAGGPGTGELFF
TRBV6-5 16 CASSYGSGTGIHEQYF
TRBV19 15 CASSLVLTFAYEQYF
TRBV11-1 15 CASSLRLDSYNEQFF
TRBV6-5 15 CASAEFHSGANVLTF
TRBV6-5 15 CASSPLAGGSYEQYF
TRBV6-5 15 CASSYGLENTGELFF
TRBV19 13 CASSPGSIETQYF
TRBV9 17 CASSVATSGSGADTQYF
TRBV3-1/TRBV3-2 14 CASSHASTGRGYTF
TRBV6-1 13 CASSDRGIDGYTF
TRBV5-1 17 CASSLGGLAGNTGELFF
TRBV7-2 15 CASSTRLAYTDTQYF
TRBV7-9 17 CASSLGGTGDSGNTIYF
TRBV6-5 13 CASSYQGNNGYTF
TRBV18 14 CASSQGAGNTEAFF
TRBV28 15 CASSSDRGRDEKLFF
TRBV19 14 CASSPGLPNTEAFF
TRBV19 14 CASSSGREGSPLHF
TRBV3-1/TRBV3-2 14 CASSPGQGLGGYTF